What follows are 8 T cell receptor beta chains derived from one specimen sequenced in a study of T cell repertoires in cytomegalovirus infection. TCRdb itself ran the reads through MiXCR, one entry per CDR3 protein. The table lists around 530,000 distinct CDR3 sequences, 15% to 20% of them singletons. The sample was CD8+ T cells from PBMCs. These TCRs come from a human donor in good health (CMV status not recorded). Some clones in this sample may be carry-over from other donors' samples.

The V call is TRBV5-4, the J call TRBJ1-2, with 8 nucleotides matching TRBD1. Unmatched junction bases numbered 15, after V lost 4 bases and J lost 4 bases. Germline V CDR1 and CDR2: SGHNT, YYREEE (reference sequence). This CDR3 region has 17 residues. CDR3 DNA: TGTGCCAGCAGCCCGATCGTTCAGGGGGCAGGCCCCTATGGCTACACCTTC. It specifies CASSPIVQGAGPYGYTF.

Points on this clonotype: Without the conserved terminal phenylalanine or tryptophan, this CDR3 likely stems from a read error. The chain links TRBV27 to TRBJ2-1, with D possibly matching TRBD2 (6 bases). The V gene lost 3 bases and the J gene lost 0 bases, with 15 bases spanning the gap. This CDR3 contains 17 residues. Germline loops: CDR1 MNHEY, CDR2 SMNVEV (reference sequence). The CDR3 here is CASSLQRVEISYNEQFL. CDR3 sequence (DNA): TGTGCCAGCAGTTTGCAGCGGGTTGAGATCTCCTACAATGAGCAGTTCTTA.

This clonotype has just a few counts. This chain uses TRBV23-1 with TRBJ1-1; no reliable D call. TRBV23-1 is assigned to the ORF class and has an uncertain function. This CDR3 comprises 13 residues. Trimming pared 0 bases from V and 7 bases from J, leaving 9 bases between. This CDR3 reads CASSQSESSEAFF. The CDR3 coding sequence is TGCGCCAGCAGTCAATCGGAGTCGAGTGAAGCTTTCTTT.

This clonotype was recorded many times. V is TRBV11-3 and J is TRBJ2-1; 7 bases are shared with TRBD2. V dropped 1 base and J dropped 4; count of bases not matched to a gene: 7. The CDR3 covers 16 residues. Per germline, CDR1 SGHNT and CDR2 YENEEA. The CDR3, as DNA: TGTGCCAGCAGCTTAGGGATTGGGGGGGAGTACAATGAGCAGTTCTTC. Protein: CASSLGIGGEYNEQFF.

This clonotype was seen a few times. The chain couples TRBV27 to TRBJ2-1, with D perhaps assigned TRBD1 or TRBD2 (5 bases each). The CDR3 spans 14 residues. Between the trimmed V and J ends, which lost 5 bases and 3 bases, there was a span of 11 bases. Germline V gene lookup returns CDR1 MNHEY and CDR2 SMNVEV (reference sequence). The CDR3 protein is CASSIWDGYNEQFF. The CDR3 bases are TGTGCCAGCAGTATATGGGACGGCTACAATGAGCAGTTCTTC.

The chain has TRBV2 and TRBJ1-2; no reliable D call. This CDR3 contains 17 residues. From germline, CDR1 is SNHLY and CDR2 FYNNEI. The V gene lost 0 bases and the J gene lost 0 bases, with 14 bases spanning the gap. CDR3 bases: TGTGCCAGCAGTGAAGCGGCCCGACTAAGTTCTAACTATGGCTACACCTTC. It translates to CASSEAARLSSNYGYTF.

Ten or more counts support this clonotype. CDR3 sequence (DNA): TGTGCCAGCAGCCCATGGACAGAAGAGAACACTGAAGCTTTCTTT. Translating it yields CASSPWTEENTEAFF. The chain has TRBV12-3 or TRBV12-4 and TRBJ1-1; possibly TRBD1 for D (6 bases). The CDR3 spans 15 residues. Between the trimmed V and J ends, which lost 6 bases and 1 base, there was a span of 15 bases.

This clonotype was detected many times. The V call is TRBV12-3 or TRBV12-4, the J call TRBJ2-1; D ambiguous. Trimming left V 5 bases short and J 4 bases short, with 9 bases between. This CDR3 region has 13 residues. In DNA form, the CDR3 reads TGTGCCAGCAGTCCGGTCGGTTACAATGAGCAGTTCTTC. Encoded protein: CASSPVGYNEQFF.